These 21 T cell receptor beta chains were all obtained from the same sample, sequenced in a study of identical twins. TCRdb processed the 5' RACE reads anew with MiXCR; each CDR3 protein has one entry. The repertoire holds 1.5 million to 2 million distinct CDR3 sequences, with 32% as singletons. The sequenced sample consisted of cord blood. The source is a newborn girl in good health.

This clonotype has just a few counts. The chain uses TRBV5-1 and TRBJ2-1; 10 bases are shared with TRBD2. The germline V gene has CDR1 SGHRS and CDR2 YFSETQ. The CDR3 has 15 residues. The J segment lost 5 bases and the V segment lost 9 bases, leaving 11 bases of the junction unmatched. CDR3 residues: CATSPGTSDNNEQFF. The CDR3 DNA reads TGCGCCACTTCCCCTGGGACTAGCGATAACAATGAGCAGTTCTTC.

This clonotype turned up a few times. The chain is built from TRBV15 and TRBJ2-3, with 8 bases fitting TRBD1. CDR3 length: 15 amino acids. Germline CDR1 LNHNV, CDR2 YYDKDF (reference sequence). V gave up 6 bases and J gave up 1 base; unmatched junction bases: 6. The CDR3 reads CATSHRGSRTDTQYF. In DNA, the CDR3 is TGTGCCACCAGTCACAGGGGGAGTCGCACAGATACGCAGTATTTT.

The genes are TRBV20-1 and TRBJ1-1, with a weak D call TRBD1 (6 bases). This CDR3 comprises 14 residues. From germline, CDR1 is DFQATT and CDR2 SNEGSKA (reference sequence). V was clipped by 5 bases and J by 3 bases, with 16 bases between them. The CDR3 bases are TGCAGTGCTTCTGAACAGGGAGGATACACTGAAGCTTTCTTT. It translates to CSASEQGGYTEAFF.

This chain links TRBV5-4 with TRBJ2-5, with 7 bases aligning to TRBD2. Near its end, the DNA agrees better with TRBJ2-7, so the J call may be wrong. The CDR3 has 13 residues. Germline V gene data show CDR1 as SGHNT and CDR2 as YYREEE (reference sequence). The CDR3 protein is CASSWGGTYEQYF. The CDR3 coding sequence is TGTGCCAGCAGCTGGGGGGGTACCTACGAGCAGTACTTC.

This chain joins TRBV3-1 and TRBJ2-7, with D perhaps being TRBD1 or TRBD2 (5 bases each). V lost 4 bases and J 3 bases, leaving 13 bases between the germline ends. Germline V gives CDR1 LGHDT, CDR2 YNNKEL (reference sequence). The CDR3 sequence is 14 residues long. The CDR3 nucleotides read TGTGCCAGCAGCCGACTGCGTGGGGGCTACGAGCAGTACTTC. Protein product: CASSRLRGGYEQYF.

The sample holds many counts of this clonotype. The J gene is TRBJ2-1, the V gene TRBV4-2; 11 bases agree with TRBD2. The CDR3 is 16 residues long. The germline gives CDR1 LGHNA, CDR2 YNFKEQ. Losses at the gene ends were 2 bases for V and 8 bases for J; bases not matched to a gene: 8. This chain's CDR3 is CASSQMSSGRYDEQFF. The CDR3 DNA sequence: TGTGCCAGCAGCCAAATGTCTAGCGGGAGGTATGATGAGCAGTTCTTC.

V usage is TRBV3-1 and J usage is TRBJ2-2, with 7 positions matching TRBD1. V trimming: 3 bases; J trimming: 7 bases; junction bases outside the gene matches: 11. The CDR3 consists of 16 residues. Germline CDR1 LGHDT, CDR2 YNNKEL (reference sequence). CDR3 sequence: CASSHRRQGLIGELFF. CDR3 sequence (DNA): TGTGCCAGCAGCCACAGAAGACAGGGCTTAATCGGGGAGCTGTTTTTT. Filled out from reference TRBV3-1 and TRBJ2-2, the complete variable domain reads DTAVSQTPKYLVTQMGNDKSIKCEQNLGHDTMYWYKQDSKKFLKIMFSYNNKELIINETVPNRFSPKSPDKAHLNLHINSLELGDSAVYFCASSHRRQGLIGELFFGEGSRLTVL.

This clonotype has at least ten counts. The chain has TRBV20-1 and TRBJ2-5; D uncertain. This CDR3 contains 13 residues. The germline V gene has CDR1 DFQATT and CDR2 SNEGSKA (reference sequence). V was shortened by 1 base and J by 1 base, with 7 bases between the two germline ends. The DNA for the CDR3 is TGCAGTGCTAGAGTTACAAGCCAAGAGACCCAGTACTTC. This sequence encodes CSARVTSQETQYF.

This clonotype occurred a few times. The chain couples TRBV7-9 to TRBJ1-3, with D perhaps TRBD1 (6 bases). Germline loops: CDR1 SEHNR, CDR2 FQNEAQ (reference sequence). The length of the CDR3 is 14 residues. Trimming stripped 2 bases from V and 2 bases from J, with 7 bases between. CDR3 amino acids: CASSLQGTGNTIYF. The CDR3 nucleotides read TGTGCCAGCAGCTTACAGGGGACTGGAAACACCATATATTTT.

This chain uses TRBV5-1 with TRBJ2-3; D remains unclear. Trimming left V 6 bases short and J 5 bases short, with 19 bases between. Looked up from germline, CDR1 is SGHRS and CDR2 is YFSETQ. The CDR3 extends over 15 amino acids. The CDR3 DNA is TGCGCCAGCATCAGGCAGCCTAACGGTCTAGATACGCAGTATTTT. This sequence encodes CASIRQPNGLDTQYF.

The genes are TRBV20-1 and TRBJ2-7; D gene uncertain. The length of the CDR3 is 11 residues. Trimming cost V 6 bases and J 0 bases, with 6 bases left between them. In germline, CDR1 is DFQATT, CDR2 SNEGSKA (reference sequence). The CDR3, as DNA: TGCAGTGCCGCGGTCTCCTACGAGCAGTACTTC. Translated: CSAAVSYEQYF.

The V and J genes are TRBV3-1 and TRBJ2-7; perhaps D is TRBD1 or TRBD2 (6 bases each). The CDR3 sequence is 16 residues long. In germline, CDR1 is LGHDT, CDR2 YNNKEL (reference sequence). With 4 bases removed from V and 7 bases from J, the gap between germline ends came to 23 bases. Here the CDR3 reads CASSRGEGGRYNEQYF. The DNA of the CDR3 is TGTGCCAGCAGCCGGGGAGAGGGGGGACGTTACAATGAGCAGTACTTC.

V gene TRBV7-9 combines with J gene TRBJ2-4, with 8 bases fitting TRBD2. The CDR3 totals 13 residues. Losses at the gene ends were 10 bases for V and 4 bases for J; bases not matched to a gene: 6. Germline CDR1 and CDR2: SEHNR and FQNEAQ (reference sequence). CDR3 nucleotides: TGTGCCATCCGCTCGGGAGGGAAAAACATTCAGTACTTC. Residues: CAIRSGGKNIQYF.

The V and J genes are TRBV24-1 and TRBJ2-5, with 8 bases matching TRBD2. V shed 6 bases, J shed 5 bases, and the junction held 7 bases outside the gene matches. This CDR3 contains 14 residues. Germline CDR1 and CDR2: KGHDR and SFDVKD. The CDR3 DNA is TGTGCCACCAGTTCTACTTTAGCGGGGGAGACCCAGTACTTC. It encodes CATSSTLAGETQYF.

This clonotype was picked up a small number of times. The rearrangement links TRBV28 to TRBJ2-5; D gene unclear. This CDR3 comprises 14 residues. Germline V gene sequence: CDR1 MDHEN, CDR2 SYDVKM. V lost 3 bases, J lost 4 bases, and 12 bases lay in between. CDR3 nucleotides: TGTGCCAGCAGTTTGTGGCTAGTAGGAGAGACCCAGTACTTC. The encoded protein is CASSLWLVGETQYF.

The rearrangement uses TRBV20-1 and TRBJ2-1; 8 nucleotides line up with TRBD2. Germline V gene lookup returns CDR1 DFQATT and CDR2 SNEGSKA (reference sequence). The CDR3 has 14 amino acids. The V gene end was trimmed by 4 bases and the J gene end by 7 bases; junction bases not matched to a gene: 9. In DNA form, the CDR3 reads TGCAGTGCTACCGGGACTAGGATTCGAAATGAGCAGTTCTTC. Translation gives CSATGTRIRNEQFF.

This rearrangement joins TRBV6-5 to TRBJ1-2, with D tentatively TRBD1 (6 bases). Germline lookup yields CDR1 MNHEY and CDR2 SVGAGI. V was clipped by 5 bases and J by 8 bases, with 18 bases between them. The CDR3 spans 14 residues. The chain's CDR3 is CASSTGGDTGGYTF. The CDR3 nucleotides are TGTGCCAGCAGTACCGGGGGGGACACGGGGGGCTACACCTTC.

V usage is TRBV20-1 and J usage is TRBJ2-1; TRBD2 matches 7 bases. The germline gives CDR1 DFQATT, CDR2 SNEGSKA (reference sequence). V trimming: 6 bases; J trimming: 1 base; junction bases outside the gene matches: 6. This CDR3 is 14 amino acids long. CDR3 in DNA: TGCAGTGCATTACTAGCGTCTTCCTACAATGAGCAGTTCTTC. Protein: CSALLASSYNEQFF.

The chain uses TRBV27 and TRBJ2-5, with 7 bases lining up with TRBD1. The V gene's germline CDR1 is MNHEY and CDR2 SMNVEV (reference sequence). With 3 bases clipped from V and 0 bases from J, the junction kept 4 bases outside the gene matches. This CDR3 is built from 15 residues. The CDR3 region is CASSFGDSYQETQYF. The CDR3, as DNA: TGTGCCAGCAGTTTTGGGGACAGTTACCAAGAGACCCAGTACTTC.

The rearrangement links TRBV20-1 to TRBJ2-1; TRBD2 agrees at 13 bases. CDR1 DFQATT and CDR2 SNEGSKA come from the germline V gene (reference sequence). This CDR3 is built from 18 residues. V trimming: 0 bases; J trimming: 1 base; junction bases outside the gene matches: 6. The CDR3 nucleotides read TGCAGTGCTAGAGATGGACTAGCGGGGGCCTCTTCCTACAATGAGCAGTTCTTC. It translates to CSARDGLAGASSYNEQFF.

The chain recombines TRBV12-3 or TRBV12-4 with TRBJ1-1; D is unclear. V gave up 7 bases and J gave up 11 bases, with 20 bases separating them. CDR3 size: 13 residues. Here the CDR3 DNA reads TGTGCCAGCAACTTAGGATGGGCCTCAAAGGCTTTCTTT. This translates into CASNLGWASKAFF.